The 25 T cell receptor beta chains reported below all come from one sample, sequenced in a study of blood T cell repertoires in COVID-19. Data came from immunoSEQ multiplex PCR; TCRdb stores just in-frame clones and leaves some out. Seen here are 200,000 to 300,000 clones, approximately 83% observed once, and the top ten hold about 3%. Sequenced sample: peripheral blood. These receptors were collected from a young woman who had recovered from COVID-19.

This chain's CDR3 is CASSYTAGGAGFGYTF. CDR3 coding DNA: TGTGCCAGCAGTTACACGGCGGGGGGGGCAGGGTTCGGCTACACCTTC. The chain has TRBV6-5 and TRBJ1-2; D is perhaps TRBD1 (6 bases). CDR1 MNHEY and CDR2 SVGAGI come from the germline V gene. V lost 2 bases and J 8 bases, leaving 21 bases between the germline ends. This CDR3 region has 16 residues.

The rearrangement links TRBV6-5 to TRBJ2-2; the D gene is possibly TRBD2 (7 bases). V was pared by 5 bases and J by 8 bases, with 15 bases between. Germline CDR1 and CDR2: MNHEY and SVGAGI. This CDR3 contains 14 residues. In DNA form, the CDR3 reads TGTGCCAGCAGTAAGGACGGGGGGCCGGGGGAGCTGTTTTTT. This encodes CASSKDGGPGELFF.

The V and J genes are TRBV3-1 (or the pseudogene TRBV3-2) and TRBJ2-5, with D maybe TRBD2 (6 bases). This CDR3 has 15 residues. V was shortened by 1 base and J by 2 bases, with 11 bases between the two germline ends. Looked up from germline, CDR1 is LGHDT and CDR2 is YNNKEL (reference sequence). This CDR3 reads CASSQGPRGQETQYF. The CDR3 nucleotides are TGTGCCAGCAGCCAAGGGCCTCGGGGGCAAGAGACCCAGTACTTC.

The gene calls are TRBV18 and TRBJ1-1, with a possible D match to TRBD1 (6 bases). The CDR3 length is 14 residues. Germline V CDR1 and CDR2: KGHSH, LQKENI. Trimming stripped 4 bases from V and 0 bases from J, with 9 bases between. The CDR3, as DNA: TGTGCCAGCTCACAGGGGGGGATGAACACTGAAGCTTTCTTT. Its translation is CASSQGGMNTEAFF.

The V and J genes are TRBV5-5 and TRBJ1-5; D gene ambiguous. Germline V gene data show CDR1 as SGHKS and CDR2 as YYEKEE (reference sequence). The CDR3 totals 16 residues. V was clipped by 4 bases and J by 0 bases, with 14 bases between them. The CDR3 DNA sequence: TGTGCCAGCAGCGAAACAGAATCCTATAGCAATCAGCCCCAGCATTTT. It translates to CASSETESYSNQPQHF.

CDR3 amino acids: CASSPRLQDNEQFF. CDR3 in DNA: TGTGCCAGCAGCCCTAGATTACAGGACAATGAGCAGTTCTTC. The chain recombines TRBV11-1 with TRBJ2-1, with TRBD1 as a possible D gene (5 bases). The germline V and J ends were trimmed by 5 bases and 5 bases, with 13 bases remaining between them. CDR3 length equals 14 residues. Germline values: CDR1 SGHAT, CDR2 FQDESV (reference sequence). The variable domain in full, with the rest retrieved from reference TRBV11-1 and TRBJ2-1, is EAEVAQSPRYKITEKSQAVAFWCDPISGHATLYWYRQILGQGPELLVQFQDESVVDDSQLPKDRFSAERLKGVDSTLKIQPAELGDSAMYLCASSPRLQDNEQFFGPGTRLTVL.

The chain uses TRBV12-3 or TRBV12-4 and TRBJ1-3, with unresolved D. The V end lost 3 bases, the J end lost 4 bases, and 7 bases lay between the germline ends. The CDR3 has 13 amino acids. The CDR3 reads CASSFAVGNTIYF. The CDR3 coding sequence is TGTGCCAGCAGTTTTGCAGTCGGAAACACCATATATTTT.

This chain joins TRBV9 and TRBJ2-7, with TRBD2 matching over 10 bases. Trimming at V came to 0 bases and at J to 3 bases, leaving 6 bases not matched to a gene. This CDR3 has 16 amino acids. Germline V gives CDR1 SGDLS, CDR2 YYNGEE. This CDR3 reads CASSVGVAGGHYEQYF. As DNA, the CDR3 is TGTGCCAGCAGCGTAGGGGTAGCGGGGGGACACTACGAGCAGTACTTC.

This clone was observed a few times. The chain carries TRBV18 and TRBJ1-3; D gene ambiguous. CDR3 length equals 16 residues. Per the germline V gene, CDR1 is KGHSH and CDR2 is LQKENI. V was trimmed by 1 base and J by 0 bases, leaving 10 bases between them. CDR3 in amino acids: CASSPLPQNSGNTIYF. The DNA of the CDR3 is TGTGCCAGCTCACCACTACCACAGAACTCTGGAAACACCATATATTTT.

Of note for this clone: Other DNA sequences of this sample code for an identical CDR3. This chain joins TRBV24-1 and TRBJ2-3; 8 positions match TRBD1. Germline V gene sequence: CDR1 KGHDR, CDR2 SFDVKD. V lost 10 bases and J lost 0; bases outside the gene matches: 2. The CDR3 has 13 residues. The CDR3 DNA sequence: TGTGCCACGGGGACAGGAAGCACAGATACGCAGTATTTT. Translation: CATGTGSTDTQYF.

This clone was detected once. This chain connects TRBV7-2 to TRBJ2-5, with D unresolved. The CDR3 spans 14 residues. From germline, CDR1 is SGHTA and CDR2 FQGNSA. V was shortened by 2 bases and J by 1 base, with 8 bases between the two germline ends. This chain's CDR3 is CASSLFRLQETQYF. Here the CDR3 DNA reads TGTGCCAGCAGCTTATTCAGACTCCAAGAGACCCAGTACTTC.

This clone came up a few times. J is TRBJ2-5 and V is TRBV6-5; D unclear. This CDR3 region has 14 residues. V lost 7 bases and J 2 bases, leaving 14 bases between the germline ends. The germline CDR1 and CDR2 sequences are MNHEY and SVGAGI. CDR3 DNA: TGTGCCAGCAACAAATTCACGCTTCAAGAGACCCAGTACTTC. This codes for CASNKFTLQETQYF.

The CDR3 bases are TGCGCCAGCAGAACAGGGGAATATGGCTACACCTTC. Protein product: CASRTGEYGYTF. The chain couples TRBV5-1 to TRBJ1-2, with 7 nucleotides matching TRBD1. CDR3 size: 12 residues. Germline V gene lookup returns CDR1 SGHRS and CDR2 YFSETQ. V lost 5 bases, J lost 5 bases, and 3 bases stayed unmatched. Together with reference TRBV5-1 and TRBJ1-2, the CDR3 gives the full variable domain: KAGVTQTPRYLIKTRGQQVTLSCSPISGHRSVSWYQQTPGQGLQFLFEYFSETQRNKGNFPGRFSGRQFSNSRSEMNVSTLELGDSALYLCASRTGEYGYTFGSGTRLTVV.

The chain couples TRBV13 to TRBJ2-4; no definite D call. CDR1 and CDR2 from the germline V gene are PRHDT and FYEKMQ (reference sequence). The V and J ends lost 2 bases and 0 bases respectively, with 5 bases between them. CDR3 length: 14 amino acids. The CDR3 reads CASSLIGAKNIQYF. The CDR3, as DNA: TGTGCCAGCAGCTTAATCGGAGCCAAAAACATTCAGTACTTC.

For this clone: Other DNA sequences from this sample encode an identical CDR3 as well. The rearrangement uses TRBV18 and TRBJ1-2; a weak D match, TRBD1 (5 bases). The CDR3 runs to 15 residues. Germline values: CDR1 KGHSH, CDR2 LQKENI. The V and J ends lost 2 bases and 2 bases respectively, with 12 bases between them. Here the CDR3 reads CASSPGTGGNYGYTF. Written as DNA, the CDR3 is TGTGCCAGCTCACCAGGGACGGGGGGGAACTATGGCTACACCTTC.

The rearrangement uses TRBV25-1 and TRBJ1-6; the D is unclear. The CDR3 runs to 12 residues. V was clipped by 5 bases and J by 7 bases, with 6 bases between them. Germline CDR1 MGHDK, CDR2 SYGVNS. CDR3 loop: CASSFSNSPLHF. The CDR3 DNA follows: TGTGCCAGCAGTTTTAGCAATTCACCCCTCCACTTT.

DNA of the CDR3: TGTGCCAGCAGCTCGGAGTTGCGGGGGGCGAGGTCACCCCTCCACTTT. Protein sequence: CASSSELRGARSPLHF. The gene calls are TRBV5-6 and TRBJ1-6; possible D gene TRBD1, 6 bases. Germline CDR1 and CDR2: SGHDT and YYEEEE. V was pared by 3 bases and J by 10 bases, with 20 bases between. The CDR3 contains 16 residues. Full variable domain (outside the CDR3, taken from reference TRBV5-6 and TRBJ1-6): DAGVTQSPTHLIKTRGQQVTLRCSPKSGHDTVSWYQQALGQGPQFIFQYYEEEERQRGNFPDRFSGHQFPNYSSELNVNALLLGDSALYLCASSSELRGARSPLHFGNGTRLTVT.

V gene TRBV4-1 combines with J gene TRBJ1-1, with TRBD1 as a possible D gene (6 bases). This CDR3 has 18 residues. Looked up from germline, CDR1 is MGHRA and CDR2 is YSYEKL. V was shortened by 0 bases and J by 0 bases, with 17 bases between the two germline ends. The CDR3 spells CASSQDGGGQLMNTEAFF. In nucleotides, the CDR3 is TGCGCCAGCAGCCAAGATGGTGGAGGACAGCTAATGAACACTGAAGCTTTCTTT.

The V gene is TRBV3-1 (or the pseudogene TRBV3-2), the J gene TRBJ2-7; tentative D call: TRBD1 (6 bases). Germline V gene sequence: CDR1 LGHDT, CDR2 YNNKEL (reference sequence). The CDR3 is 15 amino acids. Trimming removed 1 base at V and 6 bases at J, with 16 bases between. CDR3 protein: CASSQVGALGAEQYF. Written as DNA, the CDR3 is TGTGCCAGCAGCCAAGTGGGGGCCCTCGGGGCCGAGCAGTACTTC.

The rearrangement joins TRBV12-5 to TRBJ1-2; D is undetermined. Germline loops: CDR1 LGHNT, CDR2 FRNRAP. V gave up 4 bases and J gave up 8 bases, with 11 bases separating them. The CDR3 loop spans 12 amino acids. As DNA, the CDR3 is TGTGCTAGTGGTTCCGGGATAGTCGGCTACACCTTC. Its protein product is CASGSGIVGYTF.

This chain connects TRBV5-6 to TRBJ2-2; 7 positions match TRBD1. The CDR3 consists of 15 residues. V gave up 1 base and J gave up 3 bases; unmatched junction bases: 3. Germline assignment: CDR1 SGHDT and CDR2 YYEEEE. In DNA, the CDR3 is TGTGCCAGCAGCTTGTGGACAGGTCACACCGGGGAGCTGTTTTTT. It specifies CASSLWTGHTGELFF. Based on the CDR3 plus reference TRBV5-6 and TRBJ2-2, the full variable domain is DAGVTQSPTHLIKTRGQQVTLRCSPKSGHDTVSWYQQALGQGPQFIFQYYEEEERQRGNFPDRFSGHQFPNYSSELNVNALLLGDSALYLCASSLWTGHTGELFFGEGSRLTVL.

This clone was picked up one time. The chain has TRBV5-4 and TRBJ1-2, with D unclear. The ends were cut back, 4 bases at V and 0 bases at J, with 13 bases in the middle. CDR3 size: 15 residues. Per germline, CDR1 SGHNT and CDR2 YYREEE (reference sequence). CDR3 nucleotides: TGTGCCAGCAGCCCCGACATGGTAGCTAACTATGGCTACACCTTC. It is translated as CASSPDMVANYGYTF.

The V gene is TRBV7-8, the J gene TRBJ2-1; no reliable D call. This CDR3 spans 14 amino acids. CDR1 is SGHVS and CDR2 is FQNEAQ in the germline V gene. The germline V and J ends were trimmed by 3 bases and 2 bases, with 8 bases remaining between them. CDR3 sequence reads: CASSFHGTYNEQFF. In DNA form, the CDR3 reads TGTGCCAGCAGCTTCCACGGTACCTACAATGAGCAGTTCTTC. Drawing the rest from reference TRBV7-8 and TRBJ2-1, the complete variable domain is GAGVSQSPRYKVAKRGQDVALRCDPISGHVSLFWYQQALGQGPEFLTYFQNEAQLDKSGLPSDRFFAERPEGSVSTLKIQRTQQEDSAVYLCASSFHGTYNEQFFGPGTRLTVL.

The chain is built from TRBV6-2 or TRBV6-3 and TRBJ2-4; TRBD2 matches at 11 bases. Trimming took 2 bases from V and 0 from J; bases not matched to a gene: 6. Germline V CDR1 and CDR2: MNHEY, SVGEGT. The CDR3 extends over 18 amino acids. CDR3 nucleotides: TGTGCCAGCAGTTACCCACTAGCGGGGGCCTCAGCCAAAAACATTCAGTACTTC. It is translated as CASSYPLAGASAKNIQYF.

This chain connects TRBV30 to TRBJ1-6; D is possibly TRBD1 (6 bases). The germline V gene encodes CDR1 GTSNPN and CDR2 SVGIG (reference sequence). V lost 5 bases, J lost 0 bases, and 11 bases lay in between. CDR3 length equals 15 residues. Written as DNA, the CDR3 is TGTGCCTGGGACACAGGGAGCTCCTATAATTCACCCCTCCACTTT. As protein: CAWDTGSSYNSPLHF.